The table lists the clone carrying this T cell receptor (beta chain) with many counts. Its antigen is currently unknown. The data originate from a study of identical twins. Study-level findings and limits: Cord blood's abundant beta clonotypes had fewer insertions, unlike memory repertoires. Out-of-frame alpha sequences common to twins exhibited a surplus of low generation probability. Possibly, invariant MAIT and iNKT cells partly confounded zero-insertion analyses.

Unique molecular identifiers were present on cDNA, and template switching added a universal primer site. MiXCR, applied by TCRdb to the 5' RACE reads, yields one record per CDR3 protein. The sample gives just over 450,000 distinct CDR3 sequences, 14% of which show up once; about 0.53% is in the top ten. This CDR3 region has 14 residues. Germline V CDR1 and CDR2: ENHRY, SYGVKD. V lost 2 bases, J lost 3 bases, and 7 bases lay in between. This sample was also put to use in a study of yellow fever vaccine responses in identical twins.

Sequencing input: CD4+ T cells sorted from blood. The J gene is TRBJ2-2, the V gene TRBV10-3, with unresolved D. This clonotype was obtained from a woman aged 18-30 years in good health. CDR3 nucleotides: TGTGCCATCAGTGAGGGTAGAGACACCGGGGAGCTGTTTTTT. It encodes CAISEGRDTGELFF.